This TCR beta chain was identified in a study of yellow fever vaccine responses in identical twins. The study, taken as a whole, reports: Reportedly, the T cell response mounted by twins to vaccine seemed partly convergent, partly personalized.

TCRdb recomputed calls from the RT-PCR reads with MiXCR, one row per CDR3 protein. Of about 21,000 distinct CDR3 sequences listed, over 75% were seen once; the top ten hold about 4.8%. The CDR3 length is 14 residues. This clonotype was counted only a few times. Its target is unknown. The V and J genes are TRBV12-2 and TRBJ2-1. TRBV12-2 is classified as a pseudogene. The sequence came from a young woman who received the yellow fever vaccine. Material: T cells from blood (PBMCs), unsorted or a sorted subset (not recorded which), obtained before or after yellow fever vaccination (not recorded which). This CDR3 is CASRGVRLANEQFF. The DNA of the CDR3 is TGTGCAAGTCGAGGAGTGAGGTTGGCCAATGAGCAGTTCTTC.